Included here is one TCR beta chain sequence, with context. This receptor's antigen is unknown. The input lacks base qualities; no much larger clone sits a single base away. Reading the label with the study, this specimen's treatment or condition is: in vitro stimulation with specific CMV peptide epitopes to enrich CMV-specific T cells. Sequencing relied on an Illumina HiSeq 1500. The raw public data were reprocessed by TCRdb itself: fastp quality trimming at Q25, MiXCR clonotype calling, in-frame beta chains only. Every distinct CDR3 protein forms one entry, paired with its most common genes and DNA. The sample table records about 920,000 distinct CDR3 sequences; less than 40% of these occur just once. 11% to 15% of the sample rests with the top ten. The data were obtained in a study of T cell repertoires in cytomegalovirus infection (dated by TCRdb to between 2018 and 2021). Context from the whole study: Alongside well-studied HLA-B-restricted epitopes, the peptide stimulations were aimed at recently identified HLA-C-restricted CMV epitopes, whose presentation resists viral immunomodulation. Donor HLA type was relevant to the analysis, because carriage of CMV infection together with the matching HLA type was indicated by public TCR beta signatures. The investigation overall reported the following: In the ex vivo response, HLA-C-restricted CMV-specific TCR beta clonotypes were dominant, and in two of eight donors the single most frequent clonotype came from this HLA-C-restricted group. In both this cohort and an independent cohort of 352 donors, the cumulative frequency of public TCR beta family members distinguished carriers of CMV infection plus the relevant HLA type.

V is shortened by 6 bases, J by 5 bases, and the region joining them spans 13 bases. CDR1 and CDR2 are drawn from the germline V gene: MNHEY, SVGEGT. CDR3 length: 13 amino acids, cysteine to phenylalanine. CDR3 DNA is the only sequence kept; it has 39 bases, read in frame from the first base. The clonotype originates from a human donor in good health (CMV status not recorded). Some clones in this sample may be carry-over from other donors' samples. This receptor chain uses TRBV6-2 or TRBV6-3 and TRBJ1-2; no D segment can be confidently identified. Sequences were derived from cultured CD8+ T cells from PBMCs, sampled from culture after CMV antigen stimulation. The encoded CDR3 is CASSPTAGYGYTF. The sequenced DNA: TGTGCCAGCAGCCCGACGGCCGGGTATGGCTACACCTTC.